This T cell receptor beta chain is from a study of cytomegalovirus exposure and HLA in healthy donors. Primers included in the PCR were 60 Vbeta and 13 Jbeta primers. Assay used: immunoSEQ multiplex PCR; TCRdb lists only in-frame clones, some missing. The table shows more than 85,000 clones, with approximately 81% occurring only once. Study results and caveats: Specific recognition of CMV antigens was confirmed in vitro for a few chains (all CMV-associated). Reports described diagnosis of cytomegalovirus status by the classifier as highly specific and sensitive.

Concerning this clone itself: Its specificity is not known.

V lost 0 bases to trimming and J lost 3 bases, with 12 bases between them. CDR3 length equals 15 residues. Germline CDR1 is WNHNN and CDR2 is SYGVQD (reference sequence). Source material: PBMCs. The clonotype comes from a woman aged 25 to 39 in good health and CMV-seronegative. This rearrangement joins TRBV10-1 to TRBJ2-7; maybe TRBD1 (5 bases). CDR3 protein: CASSESSPGIYEQYF. Here the CDR3 DNA reads TGCGCCAGCAGTGAGTCTTCTCCAGGGATCTACGAGCAGTACTTC.